This T cell receptor (beta chain) is from a study of Ad26.COV2.S vaccination and SARS-CoV-2 variants. Study details: In the study, Ad26.COV2.S was injected intramuscularly once, or twice 56 days apart. Study-wide findings and caveats: Placebo recipients had lower spike-specific TCR breadth than vaccine recipients. Vaccinees reportedly had broad spike-specific CD8+ and CD4+ T cell responses. Analyses that measured TCR breadth and depth may have underestimated total T cell responses.

Treatment noted: around 19 received Ad26.COV2.S at low or high dose, single or two shots; about 5 received placebo; per-sample allocation not given. Sampling was done on day 63 after the first vaccine or placebo injection. Comment on this clone: The antigen remains undetermined. An end of the junction differs from the germline gene, which may be a read error.

Libraries were prepared by immunoSEQ multiplex PCR; TCRdb keeps only in-frame clonotypes and omits some of them. The sample has about 410,000 clones; around 85% are singletons. The CDR3 runs to 13 residues. Germline lookup yields CDR1 GTSNPN and CDR2 SVGIG (reference sequence). The V call is TRBV30, the J call TRBJ2-1; TRBD2 aligns across 9 bases. The receptor comes from a person between 18 and 65 years old who received the Ad26.COV2.S COVID-19 vaccine or a placebo. The specimen comprised peripheral blood, sampled in a trial of Ad26.COV2.S vaccine versus placebo. DNA of the CDR3: TGTGCCTGGCTCCTCCCAGGAGGGCGGGGGGGCATCTTC. It codes for CAWLLPGGRGGIF. Based on the CDR3 plus reference TRBV30 and TRBJ2-1, the full variable domain is SQTIHQWPATLVQPVGSPLSLECTVEGTSNPNLYWYRQAAGRGLQLLFYSVGIGQISSEVPQNLSASRPQDRQFILSSKKLLLSDSGFYLCAWLLPGGRGGIFGPGTRLTVL.